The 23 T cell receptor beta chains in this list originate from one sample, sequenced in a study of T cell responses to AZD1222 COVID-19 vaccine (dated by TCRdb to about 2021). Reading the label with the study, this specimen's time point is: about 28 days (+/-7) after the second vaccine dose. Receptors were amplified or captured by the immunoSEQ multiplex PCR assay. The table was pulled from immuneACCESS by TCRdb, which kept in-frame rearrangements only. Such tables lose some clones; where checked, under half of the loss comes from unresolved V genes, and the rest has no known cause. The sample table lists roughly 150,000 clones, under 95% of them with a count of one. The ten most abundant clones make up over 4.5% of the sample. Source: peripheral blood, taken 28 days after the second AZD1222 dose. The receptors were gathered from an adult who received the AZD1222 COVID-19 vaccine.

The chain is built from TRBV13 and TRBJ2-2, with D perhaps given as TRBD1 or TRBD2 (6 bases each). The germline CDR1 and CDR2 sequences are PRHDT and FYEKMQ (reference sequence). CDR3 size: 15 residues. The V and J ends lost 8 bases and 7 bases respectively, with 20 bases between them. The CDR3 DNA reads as TGTGCCAGCGAAGAGCAAACAGGGAGGCTCGGGGAGCTGTTTTTT. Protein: CASEEQTGRLGELFF.

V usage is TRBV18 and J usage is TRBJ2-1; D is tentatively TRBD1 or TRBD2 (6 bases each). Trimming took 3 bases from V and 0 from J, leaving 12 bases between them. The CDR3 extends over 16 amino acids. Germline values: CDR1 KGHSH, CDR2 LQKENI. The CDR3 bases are TGTGCCAGCTCACCCCTGGGGGGCGGCTCCTACAATGAGCAGTTCTTC. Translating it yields CASSPLGGGSYNEQFF.

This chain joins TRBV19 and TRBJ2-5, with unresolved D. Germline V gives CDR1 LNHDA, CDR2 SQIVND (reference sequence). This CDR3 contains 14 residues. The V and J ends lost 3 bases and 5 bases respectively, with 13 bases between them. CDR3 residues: CASSMGLDRETQYF. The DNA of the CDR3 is TGTGCCAGTAGTATGGGCTTGGACCGGGAGACCCAGTACTTC.

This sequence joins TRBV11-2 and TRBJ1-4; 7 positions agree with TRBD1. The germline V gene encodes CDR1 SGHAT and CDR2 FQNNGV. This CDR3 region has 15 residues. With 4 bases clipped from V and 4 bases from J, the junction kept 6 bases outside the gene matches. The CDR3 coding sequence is TGTGCCAGCAGCTCCAACCGGGACAGTAATGAAAAACTGTTTTTT. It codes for CASSSNRDSNEKLFF. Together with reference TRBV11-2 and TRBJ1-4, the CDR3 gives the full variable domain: EAGVAQSPRYKIIEKRQSVAFWCNPISGHATLYWYQQILGQGPKLLIQFQNNGVVDDSQLPKDRFSAERLKGVDSTLKIQPAKLEDSAVYLCASSSNRDSNEKLFFGSGTQLSVL.

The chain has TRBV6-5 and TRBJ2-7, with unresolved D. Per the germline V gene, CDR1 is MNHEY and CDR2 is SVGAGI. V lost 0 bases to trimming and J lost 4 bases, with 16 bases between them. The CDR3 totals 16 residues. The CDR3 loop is CASSYSIPSYSYEQYF. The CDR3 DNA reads TGTGCCAGCAGTTACTCGATTCCTTCCTACAGTTACGAGCAGTACTTC.

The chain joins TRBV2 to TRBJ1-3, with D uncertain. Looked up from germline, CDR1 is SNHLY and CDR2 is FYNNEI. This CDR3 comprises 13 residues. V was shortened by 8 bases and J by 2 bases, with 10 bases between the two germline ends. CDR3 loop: CASGPAPGNTIYF. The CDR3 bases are TGTGCCAGCGGTCCGGCCCCTGGAAACACCATATATTTT.

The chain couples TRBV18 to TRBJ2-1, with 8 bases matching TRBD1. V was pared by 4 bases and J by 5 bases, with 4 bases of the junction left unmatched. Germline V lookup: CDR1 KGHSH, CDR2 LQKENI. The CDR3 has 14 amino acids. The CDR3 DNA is TGTGCCAGCTCACGGACAGGGTATGACAATGAGCAGTTCTTC. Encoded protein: CASSRTGYDNEQFF.

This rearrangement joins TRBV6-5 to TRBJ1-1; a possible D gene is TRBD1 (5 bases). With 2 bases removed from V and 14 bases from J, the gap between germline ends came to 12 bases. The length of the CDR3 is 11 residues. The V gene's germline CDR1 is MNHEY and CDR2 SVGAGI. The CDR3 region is CASSYMGRGFF. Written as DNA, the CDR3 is TGTGCCAGCAGTTACATGGGACGAGGCTTCTTT.

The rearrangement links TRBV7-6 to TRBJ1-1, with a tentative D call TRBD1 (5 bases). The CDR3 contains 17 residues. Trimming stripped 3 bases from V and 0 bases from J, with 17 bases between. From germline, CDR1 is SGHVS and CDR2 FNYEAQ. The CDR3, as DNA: TGTGCCAGCAGCTTCGACCTGGGACCCCGGATGAACACTGAAGCTTTCTTT. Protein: CASSFDLGPRMNTEAFF.

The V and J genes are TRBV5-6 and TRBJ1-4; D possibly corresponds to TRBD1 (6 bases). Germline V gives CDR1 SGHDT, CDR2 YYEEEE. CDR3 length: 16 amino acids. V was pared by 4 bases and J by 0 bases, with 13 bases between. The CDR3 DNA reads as TGTGCCAGCAGCCGGGGGGCCAGGGCAACTAATGAAAAACTGTTTTTT. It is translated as CASSRGARATNEKLFF. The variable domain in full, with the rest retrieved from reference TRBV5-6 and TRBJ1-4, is DAGVTQSPTHLIKTRGQQVTLRCSPKSGHDTVSWYQQALGQGPQFIFQYYEEEERQRGNFPDRFSGHQFPNYSSELNVNALLLGDSALYLCASSRGARATNEKLFFGSGTQLSVL.

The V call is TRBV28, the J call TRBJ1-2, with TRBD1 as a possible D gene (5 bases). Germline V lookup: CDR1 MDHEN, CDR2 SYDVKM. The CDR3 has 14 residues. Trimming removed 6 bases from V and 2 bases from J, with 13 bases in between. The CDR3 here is CASRRAGGNYGYTF. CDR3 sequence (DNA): TGTGCCAGCAGGAGGGCCGGGGGGAACTATGGCTACACCTTC.

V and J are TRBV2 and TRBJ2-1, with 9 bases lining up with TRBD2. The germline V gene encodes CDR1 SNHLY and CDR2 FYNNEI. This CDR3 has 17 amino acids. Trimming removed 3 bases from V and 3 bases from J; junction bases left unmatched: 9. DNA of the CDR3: TGTGCCAGCAGTGACCCATTAGCGGGAGAAGGCTACAATGAGCAGTTCTTC. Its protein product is CASSDPLAGEGYNEQFF.

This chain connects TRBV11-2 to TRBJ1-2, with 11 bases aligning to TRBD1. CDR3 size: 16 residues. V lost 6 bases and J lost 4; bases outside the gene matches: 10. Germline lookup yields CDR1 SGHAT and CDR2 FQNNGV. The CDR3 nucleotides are TGTGCCAGCAGACAAGGACAGGGGGCTTCTGGCTATGGCTACACCTTC. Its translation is CASRQGQGASGYGYTF.

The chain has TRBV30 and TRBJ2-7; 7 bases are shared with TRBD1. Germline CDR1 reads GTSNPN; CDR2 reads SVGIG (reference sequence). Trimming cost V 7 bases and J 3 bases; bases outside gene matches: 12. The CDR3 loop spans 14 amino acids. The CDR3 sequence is CASTSPGTVYEQYF. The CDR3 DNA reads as TGTGCCTCTACTTCCCCAGGGACAGTCTACGAGCAGTACTTC. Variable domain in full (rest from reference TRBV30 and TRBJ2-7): SQTIHQWPATLVQPVGSPLSLECTVEGTSNPNLYWYRQAAGRGLQLLFYSVGIGQISSEVPQNLSASRPQDRQFILSSKKLLLSDSGFYLCASTSPGTVYEQYFGPGTRLTVT.

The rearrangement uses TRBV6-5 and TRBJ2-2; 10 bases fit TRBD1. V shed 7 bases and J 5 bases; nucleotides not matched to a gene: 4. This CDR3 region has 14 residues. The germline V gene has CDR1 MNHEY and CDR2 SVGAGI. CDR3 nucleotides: TGTGCCAGCAATGCGGACAGGGGGACCGGGGAGCTGTTTTTT. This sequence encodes CASNADRGTGELFF.

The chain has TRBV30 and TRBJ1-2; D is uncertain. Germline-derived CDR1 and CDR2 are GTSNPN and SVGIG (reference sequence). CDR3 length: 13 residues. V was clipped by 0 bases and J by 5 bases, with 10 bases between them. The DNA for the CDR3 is TGTGCCTGGAGTGTTGGGCAGAGTTATGGCTACACCTTC. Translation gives CAWSVGQSYGYTF. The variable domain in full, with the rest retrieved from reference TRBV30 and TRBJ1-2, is SQTIHQWPATLVQPVGSPLSLECTVEGTSNPNLYWYRQAAGRGLQLLFYSVGIGQISSEVPQNLSASRPQDRQFILSSKKLLLSDSGFYLCAWSVGQSYGYTFGSGTRLTVV.

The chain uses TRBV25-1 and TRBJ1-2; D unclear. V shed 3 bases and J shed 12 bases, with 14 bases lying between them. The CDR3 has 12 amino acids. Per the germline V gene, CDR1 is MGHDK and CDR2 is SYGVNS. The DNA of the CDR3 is TGTGCCAGCAGTGATTTGATAGGGAGAGACACCTTC. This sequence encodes CASSDLIGRDTF.

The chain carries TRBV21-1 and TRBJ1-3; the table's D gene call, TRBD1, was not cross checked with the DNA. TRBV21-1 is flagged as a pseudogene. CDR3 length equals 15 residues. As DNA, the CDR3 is TGTGCCAGCAGCAAAGCCGGGACAGCTGGAAACACCATATATTTT. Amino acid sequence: CASSKAGTAGNTIYF.

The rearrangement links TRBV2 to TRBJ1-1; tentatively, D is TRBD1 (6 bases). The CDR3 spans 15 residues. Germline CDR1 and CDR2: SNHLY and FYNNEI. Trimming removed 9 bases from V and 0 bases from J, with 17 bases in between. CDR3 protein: CASEGTGRLNTEAFF. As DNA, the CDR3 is TGTGCCAGTGAGGGAACAGGGCGGCTGAACACTGAAGCTTTCTTT.

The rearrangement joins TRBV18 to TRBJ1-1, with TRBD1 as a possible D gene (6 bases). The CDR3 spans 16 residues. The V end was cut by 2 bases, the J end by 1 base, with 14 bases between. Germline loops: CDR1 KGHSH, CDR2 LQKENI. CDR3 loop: CASSPAGARSNTEAFF. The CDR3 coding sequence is TGTGCCAGCTCACCAGCGGGGGCCCGGTCGAACACTGAAGCTTTCTTT.

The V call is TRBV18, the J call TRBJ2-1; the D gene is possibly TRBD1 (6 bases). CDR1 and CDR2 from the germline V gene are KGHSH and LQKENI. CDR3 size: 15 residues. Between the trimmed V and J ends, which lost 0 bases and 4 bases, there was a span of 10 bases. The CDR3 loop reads CASSPPGTQYNEQFF. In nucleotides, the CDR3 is TGTGCCAGCTCACCACCGGGGACACAGTACAATGAGCAGTTCTTC.

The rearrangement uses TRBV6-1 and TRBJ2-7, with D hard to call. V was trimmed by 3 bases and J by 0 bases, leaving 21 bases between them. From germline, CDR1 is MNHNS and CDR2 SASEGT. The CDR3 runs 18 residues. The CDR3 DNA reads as TGTGCCAGCAGTGAGTTTATCGATACATACTCAGACTCCTACGAGCAGTACTTC. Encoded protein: CASSEFIDTYSDSYEQYF.

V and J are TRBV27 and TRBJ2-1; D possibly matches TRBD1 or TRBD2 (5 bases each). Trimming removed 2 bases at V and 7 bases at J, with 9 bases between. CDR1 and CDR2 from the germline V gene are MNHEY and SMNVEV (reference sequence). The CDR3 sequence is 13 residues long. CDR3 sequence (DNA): TGTGCCAGCAGTTTACGAGAGGGGAATGAGCAGTTCTTC. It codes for CASSLREGNEQFF.